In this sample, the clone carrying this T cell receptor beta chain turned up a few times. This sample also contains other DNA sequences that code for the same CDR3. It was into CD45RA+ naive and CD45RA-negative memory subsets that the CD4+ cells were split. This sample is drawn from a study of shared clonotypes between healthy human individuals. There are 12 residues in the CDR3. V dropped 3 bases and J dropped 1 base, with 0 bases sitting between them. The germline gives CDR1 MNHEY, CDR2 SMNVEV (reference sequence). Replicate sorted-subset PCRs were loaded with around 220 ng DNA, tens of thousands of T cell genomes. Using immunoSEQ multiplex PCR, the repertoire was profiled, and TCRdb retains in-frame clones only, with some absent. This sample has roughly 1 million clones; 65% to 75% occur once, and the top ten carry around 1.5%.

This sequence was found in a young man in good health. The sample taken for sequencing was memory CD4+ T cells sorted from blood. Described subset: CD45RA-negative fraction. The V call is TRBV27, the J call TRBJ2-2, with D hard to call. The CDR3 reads CASSLNTGELFF. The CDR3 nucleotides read TGTGCCAGCAGTTTGAACACCGGGGAGCTGTTTTTT.